This T cell receptor beta chain came from a study of shared clonotypes between healthy human individuals. Study-level results: Clonotype sharing among donors was expected to depend on sequencing depth.

An assay was performed, and its level was deep. Several immunoSEQ plates received, in even portions, the genomic DNA of each subset. Method: immunoSEQ multiplex PCR; TCRdb's copy keeps in-frame clones and lacks some. The sample has over 950,000 clones; around 77% are singletons. Concerning this clone itself: The target antigen is unknown.

This TCR came from a young man in good health. Some clones in this sample may be carry-over from other donors' samples. Sequencing was carried out using memory CD4+ T cells from PBMCs. Stated subset: CD45RA-negative fraction.

The CDR3 sequence is CASSSPRRAKRANEQFF. CDR3 nucleotide sequence: TGTGCCAGCAGTTCGCCGCGGAGGGCCAAACGGGCCAATGAGCAGTTCTTC. J is TRBJ2-1 and V is TRBV27; possible D gene TRBD2, 6 bases. Germline loops: CDR1 MNHEY, CDR2 SMNVEV (reference sequence). V was cut by 4 bases and J by 6 bases, with 22 bases left in between. This CDR3 is 17 amino acids long.